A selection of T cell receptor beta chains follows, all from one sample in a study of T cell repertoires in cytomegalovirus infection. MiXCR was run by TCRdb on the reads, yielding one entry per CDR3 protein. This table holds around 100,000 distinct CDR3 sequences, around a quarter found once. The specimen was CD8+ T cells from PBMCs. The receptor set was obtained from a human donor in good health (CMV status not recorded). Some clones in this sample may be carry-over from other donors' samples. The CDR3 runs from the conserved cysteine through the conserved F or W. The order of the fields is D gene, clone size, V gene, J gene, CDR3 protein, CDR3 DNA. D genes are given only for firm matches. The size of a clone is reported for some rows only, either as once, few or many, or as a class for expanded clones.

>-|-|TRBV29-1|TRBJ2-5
CSVEEHGEETQYF
TGCAGCGTTGAAGAACACGGGGAAGAGACCCAGTACTTC
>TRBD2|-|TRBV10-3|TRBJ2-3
CAISERGGTDTQYF
TGTGCCATCAGTGAACGGGGGGGCACAGATACGCAGTATTTT
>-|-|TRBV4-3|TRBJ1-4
CASSQWRNEKLFF
TGCGCCAGCAGCCAATGGCGTAATGAAAAACTGTTTTTT
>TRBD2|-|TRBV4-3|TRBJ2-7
CASSQEERGVYEQYF
TGCGCCAGCAGCCAAGAGGAGCGGGGCGTCTACGAGCAGTACTTC
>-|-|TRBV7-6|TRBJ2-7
CASSFGATTYEQYF
TGTGCCAGCAGCTTCGGAGCGACCACCTACGAGCAGTACTTC
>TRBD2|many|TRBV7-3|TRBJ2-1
CASSLASGGSNEQFF
TGTGCCAGCAGCTTAGCTAGCGGGGGGTCCAATGAGCAGTTCTTC
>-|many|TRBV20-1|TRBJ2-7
CSARGGDFDYEQYF
TGCAGTGCTAGAGGCGGGGACTTCGACTACGAGCAGTACTTC
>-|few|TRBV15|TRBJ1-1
CATSRDRDPRTEAFF
TGTGCCACCAGCAGAGATAGGGACCCGCGGACTGAAGCTTTCTTT
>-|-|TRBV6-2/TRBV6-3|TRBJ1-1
CASSYLAGDPAFF
TGTGCCAGCAGTTACTTAGCAGGGGATCCAGCTTTCTTT
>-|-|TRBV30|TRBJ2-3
CAWSVQASSTDTQYF
TGTGCCTGGAGTGTACAAGCGTCTAGCACAGATACGCAGTATTTT
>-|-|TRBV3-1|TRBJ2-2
CASSQEGPSNYNTGELFF
TGTGCCAGCAGCCAAGAAGGGCCTTCAAATTACAACACCGGGGAGCTGTTTTTT
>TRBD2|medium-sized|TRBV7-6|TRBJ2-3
CASSLLSGMGGDTQYF
TGTGCCAGCAGCCTCCTTAGCGGGATGGGGGGAGATACGCAGTATTTT
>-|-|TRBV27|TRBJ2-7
CASARAGVSYEQYF
TGTGCCAGCGCCAGGGCAGGGGTATCCTACGAGCAGTACTTC
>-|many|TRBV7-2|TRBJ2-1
CASSPVSNNEQFF
TGTGCCAGCAGCCCAGTCAGCAACAATGAGCAGTTCTTC
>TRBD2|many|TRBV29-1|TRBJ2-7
CSVDLLAGSQYF
TGCAGCGTAGATTTACTAGCGGGGTCGCAGTACTTC
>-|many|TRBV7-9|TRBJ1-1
CASSLASGMPEAFF
TGTGCCAGCAGCTTAGCGTCAGGGATGCCTGAAGCTTTCTTT
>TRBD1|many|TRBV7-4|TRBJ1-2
CASSSDRDDGYTF
TGTGCCAGCAGCTCGGACAGGGATGATGGCTACACCTTC
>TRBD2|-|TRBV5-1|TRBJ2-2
CASRAGAGELFF
TGCGCCAGCAGGGCGGGAGCCGGGGAGCTGTTTTTT
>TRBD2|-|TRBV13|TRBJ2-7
CASSGDGSSYEQYF
TGCGCCAGCAGCGGGGACGGTAGCTCCTACGAGCAGTACTTC
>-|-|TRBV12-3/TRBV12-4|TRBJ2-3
CASSFQGQGDTQYF
TGTGCCAGCAGTTTCCAGGGGCAAGGAGATACGCAGTATTTT
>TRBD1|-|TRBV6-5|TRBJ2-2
CASSPLGGKNTGELFF
TGTGCCAGCAGCCCCCTAGGGGGCAAGAACACCGGGGAGCTGTTTTTT
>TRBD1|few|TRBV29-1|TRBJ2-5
CSVEFQGAWGSQYF
TGCAGCGTTGAATTTCAGGGGGCGTGGGGGTCCCAGTACTTC
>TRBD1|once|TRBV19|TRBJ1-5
CASSTPDRVGYNQPQHF
TGTGCCAGTAGTACACCCGACAGGGTGGGTTATAATCAGCCCCAGCATTTT
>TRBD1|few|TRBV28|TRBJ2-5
CASSLLGPGTGEETQYF
TGTGCCAGCAGTTTATTAGGCCCGGGGACAGGGGAAGAGACCCAGTACTTC
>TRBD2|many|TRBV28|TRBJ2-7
CASSYSASGGVTYEQYF
TGTGCCAGCAGTTACTCGGCTAGCGGGGGAGTAACCTACGAGCAGTACTTC
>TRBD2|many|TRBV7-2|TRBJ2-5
CASSLMLKLAGGIQETQYF
TGTGCCAGCAGCTTAATGCTAAAGCTAGCGGGGGGAATCCAAGAGACCCAGTACTTC